This TCR beta chain was recorded in a study of human T cells and chemical hapten exposure. The CDR3 loop spans 12 amino acids. The ends lost 11 bases at V and 0 bases at J; junction bases unmatched: 4. Per the germline V gene, CDR1 is MDHEN and CDR2 is SYDVKM. This clonotype was seen only a few times. TCRdb re-analysed the RACE reads in MiXCR, keeping a single row per CDR3 protein. This table holds about 70,000 distinct CDR3 sequences, 7.5% to 9.5% found once. Stated time point: patch test 2, 6 weeks after DPC sensitization. Treatment: therapeutic diphenylcyclopropenone sensitization with weekly scalp DPC.

Material: whole blood, obtained in connection with sensitization to the hapten diphenylcyclopropenone (DPC). The TCR comes from a woman aged 45-65 years with alopecia areata. Some clones in this sample may be carry-over from other donors' samples. V usage is TRBV28 and J usage is TRBJ2-7, with 7 bases that match TRBD1. The CDR3 nucleotides read TGTGCCTTGGGGGACAGCTCCTACGAGCAGTACTTC. The encoded protein is CALGDSSYEQYF.